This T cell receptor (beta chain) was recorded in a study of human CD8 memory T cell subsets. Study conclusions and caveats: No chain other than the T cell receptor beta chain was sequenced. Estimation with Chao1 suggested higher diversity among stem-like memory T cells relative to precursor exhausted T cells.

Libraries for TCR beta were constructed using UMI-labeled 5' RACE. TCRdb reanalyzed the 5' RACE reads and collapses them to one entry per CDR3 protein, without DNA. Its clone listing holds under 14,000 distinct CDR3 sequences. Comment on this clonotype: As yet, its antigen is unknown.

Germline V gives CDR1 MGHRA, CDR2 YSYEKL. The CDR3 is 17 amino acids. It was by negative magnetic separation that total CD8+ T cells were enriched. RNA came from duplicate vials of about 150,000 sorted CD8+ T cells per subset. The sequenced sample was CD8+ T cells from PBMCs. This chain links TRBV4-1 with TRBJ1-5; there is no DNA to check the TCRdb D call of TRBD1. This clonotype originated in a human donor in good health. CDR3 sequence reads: CASSQDPGTGMIQPQHF.